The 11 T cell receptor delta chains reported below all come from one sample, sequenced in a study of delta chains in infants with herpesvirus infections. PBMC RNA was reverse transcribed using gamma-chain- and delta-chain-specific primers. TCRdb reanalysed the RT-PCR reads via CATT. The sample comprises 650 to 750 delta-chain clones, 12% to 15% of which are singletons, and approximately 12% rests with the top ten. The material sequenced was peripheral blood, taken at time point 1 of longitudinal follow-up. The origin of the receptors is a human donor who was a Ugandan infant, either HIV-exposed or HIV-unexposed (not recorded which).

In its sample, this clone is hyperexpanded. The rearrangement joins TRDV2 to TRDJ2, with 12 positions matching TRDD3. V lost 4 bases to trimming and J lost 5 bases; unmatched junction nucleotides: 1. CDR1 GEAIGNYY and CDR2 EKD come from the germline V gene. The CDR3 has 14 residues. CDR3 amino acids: CACDTGGYTAQLFF. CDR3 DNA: TGTGCCTGTGATACTGGGGGATACACAGCACAACTCTTCTTT.

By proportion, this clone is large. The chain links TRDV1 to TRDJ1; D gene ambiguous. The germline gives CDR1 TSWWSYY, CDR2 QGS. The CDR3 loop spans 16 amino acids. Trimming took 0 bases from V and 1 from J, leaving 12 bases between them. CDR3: CALGELHPYRTDKLIF. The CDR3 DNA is TGTGCTCTTGGGGAACTTCACCCGTACCGCACCGATAAACTCATCTTT.

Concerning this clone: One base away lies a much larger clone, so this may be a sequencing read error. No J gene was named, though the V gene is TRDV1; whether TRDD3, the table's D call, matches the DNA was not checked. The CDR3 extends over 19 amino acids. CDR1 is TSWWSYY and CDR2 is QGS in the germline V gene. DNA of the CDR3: TGTGCTCTTGGGGAATACCTCGCCAGGGACCTGGGGGATCCTCAAAAGCTCATCTTT. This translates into CALGEYLARDLGDPQKLIF.

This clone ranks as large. The CDR3 DNA is TGTGCTCTTGGGGAACTTAGGAGTCCTCATAAAAAACTCATCTTT. Protein: CALGELRSPHKKLIF. The V gene is TRDV1, the J gene TRDJ1; D is uncertain. The CDR3 length is 15 residues. In germline, CDR1 is TSWWSYY, CDR2 QGS. Trimming removed 0 bases from V and 8 bases from J, with 16 bases in between.

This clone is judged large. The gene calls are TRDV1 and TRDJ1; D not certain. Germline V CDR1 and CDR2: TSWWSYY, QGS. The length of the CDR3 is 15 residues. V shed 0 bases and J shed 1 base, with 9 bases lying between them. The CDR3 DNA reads TGTGCTCTTGGGGAACTGCTCTTCATCACCGATAAACTCATCTTT. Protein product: CALGELLFITDKLIF.

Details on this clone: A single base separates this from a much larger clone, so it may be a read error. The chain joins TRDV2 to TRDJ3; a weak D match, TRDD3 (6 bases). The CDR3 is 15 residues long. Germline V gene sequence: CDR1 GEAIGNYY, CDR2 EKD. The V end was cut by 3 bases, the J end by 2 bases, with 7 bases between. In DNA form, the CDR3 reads TGTGCCTGTGACGGGGGGACCTGGGACACCCGACAGATGTTTTTC. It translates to CACDGGTWDTRQMFF.

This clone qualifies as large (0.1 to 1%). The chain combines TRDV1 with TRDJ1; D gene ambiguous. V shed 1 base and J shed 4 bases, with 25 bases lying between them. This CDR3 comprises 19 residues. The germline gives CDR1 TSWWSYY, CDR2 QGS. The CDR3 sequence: CALGEQIGRAMPSVDKLIF. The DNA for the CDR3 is TGTGCTCTTGGGGAACAGATCGGCCGCGCAATGCCCTCCGTCGATAAACTCATCTTT.

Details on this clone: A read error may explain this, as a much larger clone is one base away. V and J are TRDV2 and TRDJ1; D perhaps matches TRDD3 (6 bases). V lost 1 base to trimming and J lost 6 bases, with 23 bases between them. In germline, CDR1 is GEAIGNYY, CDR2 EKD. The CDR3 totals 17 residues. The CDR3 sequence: CACDTGDFRRGTNKLIF. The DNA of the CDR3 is TGTGCCTGTGACACAGGGGATTTTCGAAGGGGGACCAATAAACTCATCTTT.

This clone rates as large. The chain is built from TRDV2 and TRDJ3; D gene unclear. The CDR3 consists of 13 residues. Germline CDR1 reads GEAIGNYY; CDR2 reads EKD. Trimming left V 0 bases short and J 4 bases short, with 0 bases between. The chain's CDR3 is CACDTWDTRQMFF. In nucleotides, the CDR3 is TGTGCCTGTGACACCTGGGACACCCGACAGATGTTTTTC.

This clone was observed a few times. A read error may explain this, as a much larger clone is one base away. The CDR3 region is CALGKTRPSSRDTRGKPIF. The CDR3 DNA reads as TGTGCTCTTGGAAAAACTAGACCTTCCTCGAGGGATACGCGGGGTAAACCCATCTTT. The gene calls are TRDV1 and TRDJ1; tentatively, D is TRDD3 (8 bases). Germline CDR1 and CDR2: TSWWSYY and QGS. CDR3 size: 19 residues.

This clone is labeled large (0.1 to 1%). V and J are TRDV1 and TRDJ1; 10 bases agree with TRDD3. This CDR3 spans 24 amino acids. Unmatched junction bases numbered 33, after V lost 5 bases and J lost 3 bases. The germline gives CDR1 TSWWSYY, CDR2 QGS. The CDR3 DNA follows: TGTGCTCTTGGGTCGCAAAGGACGCTCATAGCTCCTCAGTACTGGGGGATGGGCGCCGATAAACTCATCTTT. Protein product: CALGSQRTLIAPQYWGMGADKLIF.